The 18 T cell receptor beta chains given below trace back to one sample, sequenced in a study of cytomegalovirus exposure and HLA in healthy donors. With 60 Vbeta and 13 Jbeta primers, the PCR was carried out. Libraries were prepared by immunoSEQ multiplex PCR; TCRdb keeps only in-frame clonotypes and omits some of them. The sample has roughly 170,000 clones; roughly 80% are singletons. The sample consisted of PBMCs. These receptors all come from a woman between 18 and 29 years old in good health and CMV-seronegative.

This chain joins TRBV9 and TRBJ2-2; 13 nucleotides line up with TRBD2. The V gene's germline CDR1 is SGDLS and CDR2 YYNGEE. V gave up 7 bases and J gave up 6 bases; unmatched junction bases: 3. The CDR3 consists of 14 residues. The CDR3 DNA is TGTGCCAGCGGACTAGCGGGAGTTCCCGGGGAGCTGTTTTTT. This gives the protein CASGLAGVPGELFF.

This chain joins TRBV5-1 and TRBJ2-2; 8 bases align to TRBD1. This CDR3 region has 17 residues. CDR1 and CDR2 from the germline V gene are SGHRS and YFSETQ. Germline trimming cut 3 bases from V and 5 bases from J; bases unmatched to any gene: 12. The CDR3 DNA sequence: TGCGCCAGCAGCTCGGACTCAGGGGGCGGATGGACCGGGGAGCTGTTTTTT. Translated: CASSSDSGGGWTGELFF.

This clone was seen only once. The rearrangement joins TRBV10-2 to TRBJ1-1; D is unclear. Per the germline V gene, CDR1 is WSHSY and CDR2 is SAAADI. The V end was cut by 7 bases, the J end by 1 base, with 16 bases between. The CDR3 length is 15 residues. CDR3 sequence: CASNRKAGSNTEAFF. CDR3 bases: TGCGCCAGCAACCGTAAGGCGGGTTCGAACACTGAAGCTTTCTTT.

This sequence joins TRBV28 and TRBJ1-1, with D maybe TRBD1 (6 bases). CDR3 length: 15 amino acids. Trimming removed 4 bases at V and 1 base at J, with 13 bases between. Germline V gives CDR1 MDHEN, CDR2 SYDVKM. The CDR3 loop reads CASSSPSTGNTEAFF. The CDR3 nucleotides are TGTGCCAGCAGTTCACCCTCGACAGGGAACACTGAAGCTTTCTTT. Filled out from reference TRBV28 and TRBJ1-1, the complete variable domain reads DVKVTQSSRYLVKRTGEKVFLECVQDMDHENMFWYRQDPGLGLRLIYFSYDVKMKEKGDIPEGYSVSREKKERFSLILESASTNQTSMYLCASSSPSTGNTEAFFGQGTRLTVV.

The CDR3, as DNA: TGTGCCAGCAGGGGGACACGGCTAAATAACAATGAGCAGTTCTTC. Its protein product is CASRGTRLNNNEQFF. The chain couples TRBV6-5 to TRBJ2-1, with D possibly being TRBD1 (6 bases). CDR1 and CDR2 (germline): MNHEY, SVGAGI. The V end lost 6 bases, the J end lost 5 bases, and 17 bases lay between the germline ends. The CDR3 contains 15 residues.

This chain uses TRBV11-2 with TRBJ2-7, with D possibly being TRBD1 (5 bases). Trimming took off 3 bases at V and 3 bases at J, with 12 bases between the two ends. This CDR3 is built from 14 residues. CDR1 is SGHAT and CDR2 is FQNNGV in the germline V gene. CDR3 in amino acids: CASSLGHGIYEQYF. The CDR3 nucleotides are TGTGCCAGCAGCTTGGGGCATGGAATCTACGAGCAGTACTTC.

This chain joins TRBV7-2 and TRBJ1-1; D unresolved. Germline lookup yields CDR1 SGHTA and CDR2 FQGNSA. V lost 1 base and J lost 12, with 9 bases in between. The CDR3 loop spans 11 amino acids. The CDR3 spells CASSLGATTFF. CDR3 bases: TGTGCCAGCAGCTTAGGGGCCACGACTTTCTTT.

The DNA for the CDR3 is TGCGCCAGCGGGCTAGCGGGAGGTTATGAGCAGTTCTTC. Amino acids: CASGLAGGYEQFF. V gene TRBV5-1 combines with J gene TRBJ2-1, with TRBD2 identical over 11 bases. Per germline, CDR1 SGHRS and CDR2 YFSETQ. CDR3 size: 13 residues. The V and J ends lost 7 bases and 8 bases, in that order; junction bases with no gene match: 5.

The chain recombines TRBV19 with TRBJ1-4, with TRBD1 identical over 8 bases. Losses at the gene ends were 8 bases for V and 0 bases for J; bases not matched to a gene: 20. Germline assignment: CDR1 LNHDA and CDR2 SQIVND (reference sequence). CDR3 length: 20 amino acids. CDR3 protein: CASRGGRRTGKYATNEKLFF. The CDR3 DNA sequence: TGTGCCAGTCGAGGGGGCAGAAGGACAGGGAAATATGCAACTAATGAAAAACTGTTTTTT.

In its sample, this clone was seen once. The V call is TRBV2, the J call TRBJ1-6, with D tentatively TRBD1 (5 bases). Germline CDR1 and CDR2: SNHLY and FYNNEI. The CDR3 loop spans 14 amino acids. Trimming took 5 bases from V and 5 from J, leaving 10 bases between them. The CDR3 here is CASSSQGDNSPLHF. The CDR3, as DNA: TGTGCCAGCAGTAGCCAGGGCGATAATTCACCCCTCCACTTT.

V and J are TRBV20-1 and TRBJ2-7; tentatively, D is TRBD2 (6 bases). The CDR3 is 11 amino acids. Germline V gene sequence: CDR1 DFQATT, CDR2 SNEGSKA (reference sequence). Between the trimmed V and J ends, which lost 6 bases and 5 bases, there was a span of 11 bases. The CDR3 spells CSAPWGDEQYF. The DNA of the CDR3 is TGCAGTGCCCCCTGGGGGGACGAGCAGTACTTC.

The chain combines TRBV11-3 with TRBJ2-1, with D unresolved. The V and J ends lost 2 bases and 0 bases respectively, with 5 bases between them. The CDR3 runs 14 residues. Germline V CDR1 and CDR2: SGHNT, YENEEA. CDR3: CASSLSSSYNEQFF. The CDR3 nucleotides are TGTGCCAGCAGCTTATCCAGCTCCTACAATGAGCAGTTCTTC.

V usage is TRBV28 and J usage is TRBJ2-1; 7 positions agree with TRBD1. This CDR3 region has 14 residues. Trimming cost V 3 bases and J 5 bases; bases outside gene matches: 4. Germline V gene lookup returns CDR1 MDHEN and CDR2 SYDVKM. The CDR3 coding sequence is TGTGCCAGCAGTTTGGGACAGTTCAACAATGAGCAGTTCTTC. Amino acid sequence: CASSLGQFNNEQFF. Based on the CDR3 plus reference TRBV28 and TRBJ2-1, the full variable domain is DVKVTQSSRYLVKRTGEKVFLECVQDMDHENMFWYRQDPGLGLRLIYFSYDVKMKEKGDIPEGYSVSREKKERFSLILESASTNQTSMYLCASSLGQFNNEQFFGPGTRLTVL.

The rearrangement uses TRBV2 and TRBJ1-4; 7 bases align to TRBD1. The CDR3 runs 14 residues. The V segment lost 6 bases and the J segment 8 bases; nucleotides outside the gene matches: 9. CDR1 is SNHLY, CDR2 FYNNEI, per germline. The CDR3 DNA follows: TGTGCCAGCAGAATCGACAGGGACGTAGAAAAACTGTTTTTT. Encoded protein: CASRIDRDVEKLFF.

V is TRBV11-3 and J is TRBJ2-2; 8 nucleotides agree with TRBD1. CDR1 and CDR2 (germline): SGHNT, YENEEA. This CDR3 is built from 18 residues. V lost 1 base, J lost 4 bases, and 11 bases stayed unmatched. This CDR3 reads CASSLAPGQAGGTGELFF. Here the CDR3 DNA reads TGTGCCAGCAGCTTAGCCCCGGGACAGGCCGGTGGCACCGGGGAGCTGTTTTTT.

This clone has only a few counts. The chain combines TRBV11-2 with TRBJ2-7, with 7 bases aligning to TRBD1. The CDR3 loop spans 15 amino acids. The germline V gene encodes CDR1 SGHAT and CDR2 FQNNGV. Trimming cost V 1 base and J 0 bases; bases outside gene matches: 3. This CDR3 is CASSLGDSSSYEQYF. DNA of the CDR3: TGTGCCAGCAGCTTAGGGGACAGTAGCTCCTACGAGCAGTACTTC.

This chain's CDR3 is CATSRAGTSGPYEQYF. CDR3 sequence (DNA): TGTGCCACCAGCAGAGCCGGGACTAGCGGCCCCTACGAGCAGTACTTC. This rearrangement joins TRBV15 to TRBJ2-7; 11 positions agree with TRBD2. Germline CDR1 reads LNHNV; CDR2 reads YYDKDF (reference sequence). Germline trimming cut 1 base from V and 2 bases from J; bases unmatched to any gene: 4. The CDR3 is 16 amino acids.

V gene TRBV19 combines with J gene TRBJ1-5; D is unclear. V was cut by 6 bases and J by 0 bases, with 15 bases left in between. Germline V gene sequence: CDR1 LNHDA, CDR2 SQIVND (reference sequence). CDR3 length: 16 amino acids. The CDR3 region has the DNA TGTGCCAGTAGCGGTACAATAAACTATAGCAATCAGCCCCAGCATTTT. Protein sequence: CASSGTINYSNQPQHF.